This T cell receptor (beta chain) was sequenced in a study of regulatory T cells in long-lasting Graves disease. About the study: Persistence in Graves' disease denoted antithyroid drug use beyond 5 years alongside positive TSH receptor antibodies. The study, taken as a whole, reports: Persistent cases favored TRBV28, TRBJ1-2 and TRBJ2-5.

In regard to this clonotype: Its antigen is unidentified.

This CDR3 comprises 12 residues. Germline V lookup: CDR1 MNHNS, CDR2 SASEGT. V was trimmed by 6 bases and J by 5 bases, leaving 8 bases between them. Libraries of TCR beta came from iRepertoire HTBI primers plus Arm-PCR of CDR3 regions. TCRdb passed the multiplex PCR reads through MiXCR, listing each CDR3 protein once. The table has approximately 400,000 distinct CDR3 sequences, about a quarter seen once; the top ten hold roughly a quarter. The time point here: persistent/refractory GD, antithyroid drugs over 5 years with positive TRAb. Generation of the TCR library employed RNA extracted from PBMCs. The rearrangement links TRBV6-1 to TRBJ2-1; weak D call: TRBD2 (5 bases). This TCR was recovered from a female donor with Graves disease. The sample consisted of peripheral blood mononuclear cells (PBMCs), taken when the disease was refractory, from a patient treated with antithyroid drugs. The CDR3 DNA sequence: TGTGCCAGCAGAGGACTCAACAATGAGCAGTTCTTC. This codes for CASRGLNNEQFF.